Listed here are 13 T cell receptor beta chains from one sample, sequenced in a study of T cells in Graves' hyperthyroidism and ophthalmopathy. Amplification of TCR beta CDR3 regions used RNA as the template. An initial round of RT-PCR targeting the TCR CDR3 relied on the HTBI primer set. TCRdb redid the calling of the multiplex PCR reads with MiXCR, one entry per CDR3 protein. Of 540,000 or so distinct CDR3 sequences listed, around 16% are singletons. The sequencing input was blood. The receptors originated from a woman between 25 and 40 years old with Graves' hyperthyroidism.

This clonotype was observed many times. The chain carries TRBV12-5 and TRBJ2-2; 11 bases match TRBD2. CDR3 length equals 15 residues. CDR1 and CDR2 from the germline V gene are LGHNT and FRNRAP. Losses at the gene ends were 5 bases for V and 3 bases for J; bases not matched to a gene: 2. Here the CDR3 reads CASGKLAGDTGELFF. The CDR3 DNA follows: TGTGCTAGTGGTAAACTAGCGGGAGACACCGGGGAGCTGTTTTTT. Full variable domain (rest looked up from reference TRBV12-5 and TRBJ2-2): DARVTQTPRHKVTEMGQEVTMRCQPILGHNTVFWYRQTMMQGLELLAYFRNRAPLDDSGMPKDRFSAEMPDATLATLKIQPSEPRDSAVYFCASGKLAGDTGELFFGEGSRLTVL.

The table lists this clonotype with many counts. The CDR3 bases are TGTGCCAGCCTTCCGGGCCTAGACGACACTGAAGCTTTCTTT. It codes for CASLPGLDDTEAFF. The rearrangement uses TRBV2 and TRBJ1-1; no definite D call. Germline V gene data show CDR1 as SNHLY and CDR2 as FYNNEI. The length of the CDR3 is 14 residues. Trimming cost V 8 bases and J 3 bases, with 16 bases left between them.

This chain joins TRBV20-1 and TRBJ2-3, with TRBD2 identical over 9 bases. This CDR3 is built from 15 residues. With 3 bases clipped from V and 2 bases from J, the junction kept 6 bases outside the gene matches. Germline assignment: CDR1 DFQATT and CDR2 SNEGSKA (reference sequence). CDR3 loop: CSASRLAGFTDTQYF. Here the CDR3 DNA reads TGCAGTGCTAGTCGTCTAGCGGGGTTCACAGATACGCAGTATTTT.

With regard to this clonotype: It may be a read error: a sequence one base away is much more abundant. The rearrangement uses TRBV7-2 and TRBJ1-5; 7 bases match TRBD1. The CDR3 has 17 residues. Germline V gene lookup returns CDR1 SGHTA and CDR2 FQGNSA. CDR3 nucleotides: TGTGCCGGCAGCACACAGACAGGGCTGAGCGACAATCAGCCCCAGCATTTT. Amino acids: CAGSTQTGLSDNQPQHF.

This clonotype was counted at least ten times. This sequence joins TRBV7-3 and TRBJ2-1; 11 positions agree with TRBD2. This CDR3 has 14 residues. Unmatched junction bases numbered 8, after V lost 8 bases and J lost 8 bases. Germline V gene data show CDR1 as SGHTA and CDR2 as FQGTGA. The CDR3 here is CASSRLAGIDEQFF. The CDR3 DNA reads as TGTGCCAGCTCTCGACTAGCGGGAATCGATGAGCAGTTCTTC.

This clonotype turned up a few times. The chain uses TRBV19 and TRBJ2-2, with 7 bases fitting TRBD2. The CDR3 totals 14 residues. Germline CDR1 reads LNHDA; CDR2 reads SQIVND (reference sequence). After removal of 8 bases from V and 0 bases from J, the junction contained 3 bases not matched to a gene. The CDR3, as DNA: TGTGCCAGTCATAGCGGGTCGAACACCGGGGAGCTGTTTTTT. This encodes CASHSGSNTGELFF.

This clonotype was picked up one time. This may be a read error: a much more frequent sequence differs by one nucleotide. The chain employs TRBV18 and TRBJ1-5; no definite D call. The CDR3 contains 13 residues. The V gene's germline CDR1 is KGHSH and CDR2 LQKENI. In nucleotides, the CDR3 is TGTGCCATCTCACCGAGCGAGGTCCAGCCCCAGCATTTT. It is translated as CAISPSEVQPQHF. The full variable domain, completed using reference TRBV18 and TRBJ1-5, is NAGVMQNPRHLVRRRGQEARLRCSPMKGHSHVYWYRQLPEEGLKFMVYLQKENIIDESGMPKERFSAEFPKEGPSILRIQQVVRGDSAAYFCAISPSEVQPQHFGDGTRLSIL.

This clonotype was seen a handful of times. The rearrangement joins TRBV18 to TRBJ1-4; D gene uncertain. V shed 6 bases and J shed 2 bases, with 13 bases lying between them. The CDR3 runs to 15 residues. Looked up from germline, CDR1 is KGHSH and CDR2 is LQKENI. CDR3 in amino acids: CASSQTVGTNEKLFF. For the CDR3, the DNA is TGTGCCAGCTCCCAAACAGTTGGCACTAATGAAAAACTGTTTTTT.

Many counts were recorded for this clonotype. The chain combines TRBV10-3 with TRBJ1-2; D remains ambiguous. Germline V gene lookup returns CDR1 ENHRY and CDR2 SYGVKD. V lost 6 bases, J lost 3 bases, and 8 bases lay in between. CDR3 length: 12 amino acids. This chain's CDR3 is CAIRLQHYGYTF. Here the CDR3 DNA reads TGTGCCATCAGGCTACAGCACTATGGCTACACCTTC.

This clonotype occurred a few times. The genes are TRBV24-1 and TRBJ2-5, with a possible D match to TRBD2 (6 bases). Germline CDR1 is KGHDR and CDR2 is SFDVKD. This CDR3 region has 13 residues. V was clipped by 5 bases and J by 2 bases, with 8 bases between them. DNA for the CDR3: TGTGCCACCAGTGCGGGGACTCAAGAGACCCAGTACTTC. Its protein product is CATSAGTQETQYF.

This clonotype was recorded a few times. The chain couples TRBV20-1 to TRBJ1-2, with D hard to call. The germline V gene has CDR1 DFQATT and CDR2 SNEGSKA (reference sequence). CDR3 size: 14 residues. V was pared by 0 bases and J by 4 bases, with 12 bases between. This CDR3 reads CSARDGNLPYGYTF. The DNA of the CDR3 is TGCAGTGCTAGAGATGGGAACCTGCCCTATGGCTACACCTTC.

This clonotype came up many times. The J gene is TRBJ2-2, the V gene TRBV6-1, with D unresolved. The V gene lost 6 bases and the J gene lost 3 bases, with 14 bases spanning the gap. CDR1 and CDR2 from the germline V gene are MNHNS and SASEGT. The CDR3 contains 15 residues. CDR3 region: CASSADLGYTGELFF. In DNA form, the CDR3 reads TGTGCCAGCAGCGCAGATCTAGGATACACCGGGGAGCTGTTTTTT.

This clonotype was seen repeatedly, ten times or more. Written as DNA, the CDR3 is TGTGCCAGCAGCTTAGAGGAGCGGGGAACCTACGAGCAGTACTTC. As protein: CASSLEERGTYEQYF. The chain recombines TRBV7-2 with TRBJ2-7, with TRBD2 matching over 7 bases. CDR3 size: 15 residues. V lost 1 base, J lost 2 bases, and 5 bases stayed unmatched. CDR1 SGHTA and CDR2 FQGNSA come from the germline V gene.